In this sample, the clone carrying this T cell receptor beta chain turned up a few times. Its antigen remains unidentified. The donors, all healthy, were Caucasians living in Russia, aged about 6 to 95. The data originate from a study of blood T cells in healthy people across ages. Study conclusions and caveats: A roughly linear fall in TCR beta diversity per million T cells was seen with increasing age. TCR beta diversity was tightly associated with the proportion of naive T cells.

For the second PCR, which ran for about 7 to 11 cycles, a sample-barcoded 5' primer and a J-beta primer mix were used. TCRdb reanalysed the 5' RACE reads using MiXCR and keeps one entry per CDR3 protein. Of around 1.5 million distinct CDR3 sequences listed, approximately 59% are singletons. Trimming removed 4 bases at V and 7 bases at J, with 16 bases between. This CDR3 region has 15 residues. The receptor's source is a young man in good health. Sequencing was done on a sample of blood. This chain links TRBV12-3 or TRBV12-4 with TRBJ2-2; possible D gene TRBD2, 6 bases. The CDR3 spells CASSSPGLKFGELFF. The CDR3 nucleotides read TGTGCCAGCAGTTCTCCGGGACTTAAATTCGGGGAGCTGTTTTTT.